The entry below describes one TCR beta chain. This clonotype came up many times. There is no known antigen for this receptor. No much larger clone is present one base from it, and per-base qualities are unavailable. This sample is part of a study of T cells in Graves' hyperthyroidism and ophthalmopathy (dated by TCRdb to about 2019). A note on the overall study: Peripheral blood samples were taken at the time of initial diagnosis, prior to any treatment. To identify distinguishing TCR V-J signatures, a discovery cohort of some 99 patients was used, comprising 40 to 45 with Graves' ophthalmopathy and roughly 60 with stable Graves' hyperthyroidism. An independent validation cohort of about 20 hyperthyroidism patients and some 15 patients who later progressed to ophthalmopathy tested prospective prediction of ophthalmopathy. The 85 to 100 discovery patients were randomly split 7:3 into training and test sets. In roughly six Graves' hyperthyroidism patients, the study also compared T-cell repertoires from thyroid tissue with T-cell repertoires from blood. After sampling, hyperthyroidism patients received methimazole starting at 30 mg daily, and ophthalmopathy patients received high-dose intravenous methylprednisolone. The paper reports TCR Vbeta CDR3 sequencing of approximately 140 peripheral blood samples: approximately 41 ophthalmopathy, fewer than 85 hyperthyroidism and approximately 17 progressor patients.

Between the V and J ends, shortened by 2 bases and 4 bases respectively, the junction contains 8 bases. The CDR3 starts with the cysteine, ends with the phenylalanine, and has 13 residues. Only the CDR3 DNA is retained, 39 bases long and in frame from the first base. The germline V gene (reference sequence) specifies MNHEY as CDR1 and SMNVEV as CDR2. In the ophthalmopathy patients, disease was moderately to severely active, with a Clinical Activity Score of 3 or more, a NOSPECS grade of 4 or more, and a duration of less than 3 months. Exclusion was applied to patients with uncontrolled infections, other autoimmune diseases, pregnancy or lactation. Clinical symptoms, serum thyroxine and TRAb, thyroid ultrasound, and orbital computed tomography formed the basis for the diagnoses. PBMCs were separated from roughly 9.6 ml of fresh peripheral blood using Ficoll-Paque density gradient centrifugation. Trizol reagent was used to extract total RNA, and RNA quality was then checked on an Agilent 2100 Bioanalyzer.

The TCR beta CDR3 regions were amplified from RNA transcripts. For the first round of RT-PCR on the TCR CDR3, the HTBI primer set was used together with the Qiagen OneStep RT-PCR kit. Libraries were constructed in a second round of multiplex PCR, after which size selection and purification were performed. Libraries were sequenced paired-end with 100 bp reads on an Illumina HiSeq2000. Processing in the source paper ran as follows. SOAPnuke was used to process the raw data, throwing out any read that contained adapters or uncalled bases, had a mean Phred below 15, or lacked an exact constant-primer or identifier match. COPE v1.2.5 was used to merge high-quality paired reads, and clonotypes were defined as unique nucleotide sequences. Clonotypes were aligned to IMGT TRBV, TRBD and TRBJ reference segments using MiTCR v1.1. The analysis was restricted to V-J combinations with a frequency above 0.0001, which together covered 98% to 99.2% of the repertoires. A TCS score was defined as the ratio of F50 (clonal expansion) to E x V (chaos), with BLOSUM62-based TCRdist applied between CDR3 peptides within each V-J. Welch's t-statistics and random forest reduced roughly 500 V-J features to about 13, which were used in a naive Bayes classifier (R e1071). The public reads were run again by TCRdb, first through fastp at Q25 and then through MiXCR, and only productive beta chains were kept. Rows matching on CDR3 protein sequence are summarized as one entry with the most common DNA and genes. The V and J calls and clone size come from TCRdb's table, not from the authors' own analysis. The sample includes fewer than 750,000 distinct CDR3 sequences, with 14% observed a single time. The ten largest make up roughly an eighth of the sample.

Paper-wide results and their limitations: No statistical method was used to fix the sample size in advance, and group allocation was not hidden from the investigators. A 13 V-J signature model separated ophthalmopathy from stable hyperthyroidism, with approximately 87% sensitivity and roughly 81% specificity in cross-validation and 80%/75% in testing. During validation, the model predicted progression to ophthalmopathy a median of around 6 months ahead of onset, with almost 71% sensitivity and more than 72% specificity. Most expanded thyroid clonotypes (frequency above 0.001) were also detected in blood, a finding suggesting that blood repertoires may reflect thyroid immune responses.

The receptor comes from a woman aged 50 to 60 with Graves' ophthalmopathy. The chain employs TRBV27 and TRBJ1-2; a weak D assignment points to TRBD1 (5 bases agree). Specimen: blood. The sequence in DNA is TGTGCCAGCAGTTTAACAGGCCTCTATGGCTACACCTTC. Its product reads: CASSLTGLYGYTF.